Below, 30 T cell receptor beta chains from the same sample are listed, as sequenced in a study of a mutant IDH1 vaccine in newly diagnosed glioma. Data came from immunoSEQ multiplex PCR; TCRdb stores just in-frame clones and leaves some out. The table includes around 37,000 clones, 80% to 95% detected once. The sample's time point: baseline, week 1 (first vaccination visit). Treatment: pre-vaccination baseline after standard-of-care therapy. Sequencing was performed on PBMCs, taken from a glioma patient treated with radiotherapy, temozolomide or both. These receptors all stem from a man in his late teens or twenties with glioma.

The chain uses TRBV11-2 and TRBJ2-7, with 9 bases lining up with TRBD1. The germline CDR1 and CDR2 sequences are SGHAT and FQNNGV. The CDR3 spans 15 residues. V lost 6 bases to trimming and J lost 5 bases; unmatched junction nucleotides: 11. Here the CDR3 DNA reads TGTGCCAGCAGTTCGGGACAGGGAATGTCAAACGAGCAGTACTTC. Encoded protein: CASSSGQGMSNEQYF.

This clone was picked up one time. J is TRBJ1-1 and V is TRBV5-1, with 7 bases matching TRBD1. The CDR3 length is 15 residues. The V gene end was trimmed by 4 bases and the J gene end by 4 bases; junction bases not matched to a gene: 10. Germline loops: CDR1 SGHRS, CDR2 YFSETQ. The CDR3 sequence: CASSPDRALSTEAFF. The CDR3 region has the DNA TGCGCCAGCAGCCCCGACAGGGCCCTGAGCACTGAAGCTTTCTTT.

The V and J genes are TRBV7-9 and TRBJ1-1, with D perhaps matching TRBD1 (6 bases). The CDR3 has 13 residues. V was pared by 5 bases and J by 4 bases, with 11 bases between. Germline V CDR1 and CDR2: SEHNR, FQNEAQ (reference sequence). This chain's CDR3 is CASSTGTLTEAFF. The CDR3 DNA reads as TGTGCCAGCAGCACCGGGACACTCACTGAAGCTTTCTTT.

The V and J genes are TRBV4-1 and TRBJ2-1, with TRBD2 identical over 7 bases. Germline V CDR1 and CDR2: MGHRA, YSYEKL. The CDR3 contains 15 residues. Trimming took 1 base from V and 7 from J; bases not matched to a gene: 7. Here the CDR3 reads CASSQGAGVENEQFF. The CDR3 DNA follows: TGCGCCAGCAGCCAAGGCGCGGGAGTTGAGAATGAGCAGTTCTTC.

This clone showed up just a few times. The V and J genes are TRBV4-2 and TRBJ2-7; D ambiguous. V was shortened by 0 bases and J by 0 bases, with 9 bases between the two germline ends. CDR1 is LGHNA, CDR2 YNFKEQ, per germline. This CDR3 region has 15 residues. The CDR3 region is CASSQDTMVSYEQYF. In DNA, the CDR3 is TGTGCCAGCAGCCAAGATACGATGGTCTCCTACGAGCAGTACTTC.

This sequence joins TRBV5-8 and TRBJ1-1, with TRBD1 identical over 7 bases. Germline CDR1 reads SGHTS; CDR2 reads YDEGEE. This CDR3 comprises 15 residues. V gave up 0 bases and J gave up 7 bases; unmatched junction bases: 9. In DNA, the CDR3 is TGTGCCAGCAGCTTGGAGGCGCAGGGGGGCGATGAAGCTTTCTTT. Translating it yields CASSLEAQGGDEAFF. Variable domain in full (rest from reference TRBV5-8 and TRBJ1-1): EAGVTQSPTHLIKTRGQQATLRCSPISGHTSVYWYQQALGLGLQFLLWYDEGEERNRGNFPPRFSGRQFPNYSSELNVNALELEDSALYLCASSLEAQGGDEAFFGQGTRLTVV.

The CDR3 reads CASSEGADTQYF. As DNA, the CDR3 is TGTGCCAGCAGTGAGGGTGCGGATACGCAGTATTTT. This chain connects TRBV6-6 to TRBJ2-3; D is perhaps TRBD2 (5 bases). Trimming pared 5 bases from V and 6 bases from J, leaving 9 bases between. The CDR3 is made up of 12 amino acids. Germline loops: CDR1 MNHNY, CDR2 SVGAGI (reference sequence).

The CDR3 DNA reads as TGTGCCAGCAGTTTGGAGGGTGAAGCTTTCTTT. Translated: CASSLEGEAFF. The chain has TRBV28 and TRBJ1-1; D not certain. Trimming left V 3 bases short and J 7 bases short, with 6 bases between. This CDR3 region has 11 residues. In germline, CDR1 is MDHEN, CDR2 SYDVKM.

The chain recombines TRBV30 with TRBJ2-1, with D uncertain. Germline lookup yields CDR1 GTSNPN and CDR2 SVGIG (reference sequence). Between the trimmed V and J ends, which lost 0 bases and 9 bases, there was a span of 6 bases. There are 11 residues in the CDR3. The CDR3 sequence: CAWSVSSEQFF. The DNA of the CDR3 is TGTGCCTGGAGTGTATCTAGTGAGCAGTTCTTC.

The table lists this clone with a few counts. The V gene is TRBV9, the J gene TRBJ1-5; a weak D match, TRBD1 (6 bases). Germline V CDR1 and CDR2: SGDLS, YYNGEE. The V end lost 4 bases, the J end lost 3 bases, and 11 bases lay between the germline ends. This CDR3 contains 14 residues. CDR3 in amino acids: CASSSGTSNQPQHF. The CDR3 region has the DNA TGTGCCAGCAGCTCCGGGACATCCAATCAGCCCCAGCATTTT.

Written as DNA, the CDR3 is TGTGCCAGCAGCTTGAGAGGGGGGAACACTGAAGCTTTCTTT. Translating gives CASSLRGGNTEAFF. This chain links TRBV5-4 with TRBJ1-1; D might be TRBD1 (6 bases). Trimming removed 1 base at V and 1 base at J, with 8 bases between. Germline V gene sequence: CDR1 SGHNT, CDR2 YYREEE (reference sequence). The CDR3 consists of 14 residues.

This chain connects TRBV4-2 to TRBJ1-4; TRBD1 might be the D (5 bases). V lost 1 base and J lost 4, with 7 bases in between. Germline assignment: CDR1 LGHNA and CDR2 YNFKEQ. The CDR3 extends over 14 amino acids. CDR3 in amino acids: CASSQGGVNEKLFF. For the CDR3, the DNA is TGTGCCAGCAGCCAAGGGGGGGTTAATGAAAAACTGTTTTTT.

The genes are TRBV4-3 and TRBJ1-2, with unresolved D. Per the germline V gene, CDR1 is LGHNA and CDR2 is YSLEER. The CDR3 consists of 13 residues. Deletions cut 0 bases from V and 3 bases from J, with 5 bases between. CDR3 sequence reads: CASSQEIYYGYTF. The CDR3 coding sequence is TGCGCCAGCAGCCAAGAGATATACTATGGCTACACCTTC.

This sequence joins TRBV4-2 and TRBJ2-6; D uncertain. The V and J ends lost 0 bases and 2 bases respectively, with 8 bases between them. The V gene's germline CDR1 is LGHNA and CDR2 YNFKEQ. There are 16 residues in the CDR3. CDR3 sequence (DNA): TGTGCCAGCAGCCAAGAACACCGGGCTGGGGCCAACGTCCTGACTTTC. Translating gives CASSQEHRAGANVLTF.

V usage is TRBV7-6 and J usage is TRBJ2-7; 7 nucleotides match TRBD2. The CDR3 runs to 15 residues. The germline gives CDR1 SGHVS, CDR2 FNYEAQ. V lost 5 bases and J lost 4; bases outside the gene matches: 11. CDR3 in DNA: TGTGCCAGCAGCATACAAGCGGGACCCCAGTACGAGCAGTACTTC. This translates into CASSIQAGPQYEQYF.

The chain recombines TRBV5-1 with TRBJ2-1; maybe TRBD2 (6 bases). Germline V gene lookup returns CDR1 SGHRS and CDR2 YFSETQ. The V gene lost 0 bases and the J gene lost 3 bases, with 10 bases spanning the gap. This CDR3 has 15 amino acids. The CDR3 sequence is CASSLAGEGYNEQFF. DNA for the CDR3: TGCGCCAGCAGCTTGGCGGGAGAGGGCTACAATGAGCAGTTCTTC.

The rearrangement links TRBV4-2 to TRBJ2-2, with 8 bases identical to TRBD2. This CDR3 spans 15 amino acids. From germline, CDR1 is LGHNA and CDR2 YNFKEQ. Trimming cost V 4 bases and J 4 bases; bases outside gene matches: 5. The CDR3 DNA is TGTGCCAGCAGCCTCCGACTAGCGAGCACCGGGGAGCTGTTTTTT. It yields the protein CASSLRLASTGELFF.

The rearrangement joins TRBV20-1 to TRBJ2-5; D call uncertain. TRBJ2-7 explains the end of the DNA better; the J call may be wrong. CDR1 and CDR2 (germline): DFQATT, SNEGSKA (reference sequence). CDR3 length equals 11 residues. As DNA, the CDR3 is TGCAGTGCCACAGAAATGTACGAGCAGTACTTC. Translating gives CSATEMYEQYF.

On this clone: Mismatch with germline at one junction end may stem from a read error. As DNA, the CDR3 is TGTGCTAGCAGCCCCGGACTCTCTCGAGGGGAAAAACTGTTTTTT. It translates to CASSPGLSRGEKLFF. V gene TRBV7-7 combines with J gene TRBJ1-4; the D is unclear. The CDR3 spans 15 residues. Germline-derived CDR1 and CDR2 are SSHAT and FNYEAQ (reference sequence).

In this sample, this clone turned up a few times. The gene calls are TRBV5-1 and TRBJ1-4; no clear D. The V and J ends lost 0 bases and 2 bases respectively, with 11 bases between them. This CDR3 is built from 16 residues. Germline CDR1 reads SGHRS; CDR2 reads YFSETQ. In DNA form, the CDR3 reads TGCGCCAGCAGCTTGGTGGCCGGAGTCACTAATGAAAAACTGTTTTTT. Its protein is CASSLVAGVTNEKLFF.

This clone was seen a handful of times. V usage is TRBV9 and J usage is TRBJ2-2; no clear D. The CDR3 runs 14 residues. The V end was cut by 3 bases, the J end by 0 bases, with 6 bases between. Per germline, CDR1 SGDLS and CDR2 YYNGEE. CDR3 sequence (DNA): TGTGCCAGCAGCGGGCGGCCGAACACCGGGGAGCTGTTTTTT. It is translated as CASSGRPNTGELFF.

CDR3 sequence reads: CASSPNTYQPQHF. The CDR3 coding sequence is TGTGCCAGTAGTCCGAACACCTATCAGCCCCAGCATTTT. The chain couples TRBV19 to TRBJ1-5; no firm D call. With 5 bases removed from V and 5 bases from J, the gap between germline ends came to 10 bases. Germline CDR1 and CDR2: LNHDA and SQIVND (reference sequence). This CDR3 contains 13 residues.

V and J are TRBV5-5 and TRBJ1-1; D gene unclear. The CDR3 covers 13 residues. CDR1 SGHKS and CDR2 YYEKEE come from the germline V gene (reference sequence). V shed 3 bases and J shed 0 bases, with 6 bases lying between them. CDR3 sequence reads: CASSSFLNTEAFF. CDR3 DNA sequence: TGTGCCAGCAGCTCTTTTTTGAACACTGAAGCTTTCTTT.

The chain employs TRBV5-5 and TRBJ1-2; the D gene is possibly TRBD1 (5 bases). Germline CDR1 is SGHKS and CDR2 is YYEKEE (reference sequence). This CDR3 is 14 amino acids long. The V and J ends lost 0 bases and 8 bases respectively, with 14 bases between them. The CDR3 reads CASSLGVKGSGYTF. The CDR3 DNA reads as TGTGCCAGCAGCTTGGGGGTAAAGGGGTCCGGCTACACCTTC.

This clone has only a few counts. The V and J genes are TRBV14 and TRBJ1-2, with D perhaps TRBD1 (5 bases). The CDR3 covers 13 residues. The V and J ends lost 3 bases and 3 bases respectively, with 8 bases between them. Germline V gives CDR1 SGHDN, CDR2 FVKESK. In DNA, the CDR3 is TGTGCCAGCAGCCAGACCAGGGACTATGGCTACACCTTC. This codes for CASSQTRDYGYTF.

This CDR3 is CASSYYGHTEAFF. In nucleotides, the CDR3 is TGTGCCAGCAGCTATTACGGTCACACTGAAGCTTTCTTT. The rearrangement uses TRBV7-8 and TRBJ1-1; D is ambiguous. V shed 4 bases and J shed 3 bases, with 9 bases lying between them. Germline CDR1 is SGHVS and CDR2 is FQNEAQ. CDR3 length equals 13 residues.

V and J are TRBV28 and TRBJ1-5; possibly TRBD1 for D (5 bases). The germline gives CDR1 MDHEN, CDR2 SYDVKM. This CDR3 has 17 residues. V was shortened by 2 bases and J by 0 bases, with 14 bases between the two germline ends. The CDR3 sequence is CASSLEWGDYSNQPQHF. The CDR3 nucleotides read TGTGCCAGCAGTTTAGAGTGGGGGGACTATAGCAATCAGCCCCAGCATTTT.

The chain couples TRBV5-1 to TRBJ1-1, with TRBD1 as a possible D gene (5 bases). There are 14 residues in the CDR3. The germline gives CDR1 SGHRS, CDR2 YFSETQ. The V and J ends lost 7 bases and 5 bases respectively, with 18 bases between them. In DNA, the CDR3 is TGCGCCAGCGCCTTGAGGGGAATAGGGACTGAAGCTTTCTTT. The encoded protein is CASALRGIGTEAFF.

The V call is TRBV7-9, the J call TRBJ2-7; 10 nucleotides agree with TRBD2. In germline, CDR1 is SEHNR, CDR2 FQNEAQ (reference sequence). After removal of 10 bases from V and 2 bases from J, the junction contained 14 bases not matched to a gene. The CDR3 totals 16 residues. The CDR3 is CATRGIEAGGPYEQYF. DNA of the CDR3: TGTGCCACCCGGGGGATTGAAGCGGGAGGGCCCTACGAGCAGTACTTC.

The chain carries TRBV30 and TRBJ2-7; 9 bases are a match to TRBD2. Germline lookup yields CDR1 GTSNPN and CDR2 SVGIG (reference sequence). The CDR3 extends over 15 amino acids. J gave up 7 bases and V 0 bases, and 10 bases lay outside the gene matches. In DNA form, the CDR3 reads TGTGCCTGGAGTGTACGGACCGCGGGGGGGAGGGAGCAGTACTTC. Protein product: CAWSVRTAGGREQYF.